Shown below are 14 T cell receptor beta chains from a single sample sequenced in a study of blood T cell repertoires in COVID-19. Sequencing used immunoSEQ multiplex PCR; TCRdb keeps in-frame clones, though not all of them. The table lists a few hundred thousand clones, 84% of them singletons. The sample was PBMCs or T cells enriched from blood (not recorded which). These receptors originate from a woman in her thirties or forties who had recovered from COVID-19.

This clone has just a few counts. The chain uses TRBV3-1 (or the pseudogene TRBV3-2) and TRBJ2-1; D is ambiguous. The CDR3 is 15 amino acids. V dropped 4 bases and J dropped 5 bases, with 15 bases sitting between them. The V gene's germline CDR1 is LGHDT and CDR2 YNNKEL (reference sequence). In DNA, the CDR3 is TGTGCCAGCAGCCCGCCCGTGTTGTACAACAATGAGCAGTTCTTC. Translating it yields CASSPPVLYNNEQFF.

The chain combines TRBV5-1 with TRBJ1-1; 8 bases fit TRBD1. The CDR3 extends over 14 amino acids. Germline V gene lookup returns CDR1 SGHRS and CDR2 YFSETQ. V lost 3 bases, J lost 1 base, and 2 bases stayed unmatched. The chain's CDR3 is CASSSGTGNTEAFF. The CDR3 coding sequence is TGCGCCAGCAGCTCCGGGACAGGGAACACTGAAGCTTTCTTT.

The chain carries TRBV28 and TRBJ2-3; D uncertain. Trimming cost V 3 bases and J 7 bases, with 11 bases left between them. The CDR3 runs 13 residues. Germline V gene sequence: CDR1 MDHEN, CDR2 SYDVKM. The CDR3 DNA sequence: TGTGCCAGCAGTTTTGTCTCCCCCTATACGCAGTATTTT. It yields the protein CASSFVSPYTQYF.

The J gene is TRBJ2-5, the V gene TRBV28, with 12 bases fitting TRBD2. Germline CDR1 is MDHEN and CDR2 is SYDVKM. Trimming cost V 7 bases and J 13 bases; bases outside gene matches: 13. This CDR3 region has 14 residues. CDR3 amino acids: CASNHGGTSGLPYF. In nucleotides, the CDR3 is TGTGCCAGCAATCATGGCGGGACTAGCGGGCTTCCGTACTTC.

V is TRBV5-6 and J is TRBJ1-2, with a possible D match to TRBD1 (6 bases). Trimming shortened V by 2 bases and J by 4 bases, and 15 bases separated the two germline ends. The CDR3 runs to 15 residues. Germline values: CDR1 SGHDT, CDR2 YYEEEE. The CDR3 loop is CASSLGGRAGYGYTF. CDR3 sequence (DNA): TGTGCCAGCAGCTTAGGGGGAAGAGCCGGCTATGGCTACACCTTC.

The chain combines TRBV7-2 with TRBJ1-1, with D hard to call. The germline V gene encodes CDR1 SGHTA and CDR2 FQGNSA. With 5 bases removed from V and 1 base from J, the gap between germline ends came to 11 bases. There are 14 residues in the CDR3. CDR3 amino acids: CASSQRHANTEAFF. The CDR3 nucleotides are TGTGCCAGCAGCCAAAGACACGCGAACACTGAAGCTTTCTTT.

Concerning this clone itself: Germline is not matched at one junction end, which may reflect a read error. V and J are TRBV4-1 and TRBJ2-3, with TRBD1 matching over 12 bases. The CDR3 runs 16 residues. CDR1 and CDR2 (germline): MGHRA, YSYEKL. The CDR3 nucleotides are TGCGCCAGCAGCCAAGTGGGGACAGGGGGCACCGATACGCAGTATTTT. It yields the protein CASSQVGTGGTDTQYF.

The J gene is TRBJ2-1, the V gene TRBV5-4, with TRBD2 as a possible D gene (6 bases). CDR3 length: 14 residues. Germline assignment: CDR1 SGHNT and CDR2 YYREEE (reference sequence). Trimming removed 5 bases from V and 5 bases from J, with 14 bases in between. CDR3 loop: CASSLGTWNNEQFF. The CDR3 DNA reads as TGTGCCAGCAGTCTGGGGACTTGGAACAATGAGCAGTTCTTC.

This clone was found once. The rearrangement uses TRBV29-1 and TRBJ2-1, with 9 bases aligning to TRBD2. Unmatched junction bases numbered 13, after V lost 6 bases and J lost 10 bases. This CDR3 spans 14 amino acids. Per germline, CDR1 SQVTM and CDR2 ANQGSEA. This CDR3 reads CSVDPGLAKAEQFF. The CDR3 nucleotides read TGCAGCGTCGATCCGGGACTAGCAAAAGCCGAGCAGTTCTTC.

The gene calls are TRBV24-1 and TRBJ2-1; maybe TRBD1 (6 bases). The CDR3 consists of 15 residues. Per germline, CDR1 KGHDR and CDR2 SFDVKD. The germline V and J ends were trimmed by 3 bases and 3 bases, with 11 bases remaining between them. The CDR3 DNA is TGTGCCACCAGTGATAACAGGGCTGTCTACAATGAGCAGTTCTTC. This codes for CATSDNRAVYNEQFF.

The table lists this clone with a count of one. The chain links TRBV28 to TRBJ2-7; TRBD1 aligns across 7 bases. Trimming took 10 bases from V and 1 from J; bases not matched to a gene: 1. This CDR3 has 11 residues. CDR1 is MDHEN, CDR2 SYDVKM, per germline. The CDR3 DNA follows: TGTGCCACGGGACAGTCCTACGAGCAGTACTTC. As protein: CATGQSYEQYF.

The V and J genes are TRBV7-9 and TRBJ1-2; TRBD1 matches at 7 bases. Germline V lookup: CDR1 SEHNR, CDR2 FQNEAQ (reference sequence). This CDR3 spans 15 amino acids. V lost 4 bases, J lost 1 base, and 6 bases stayed unmatched. CDR3 DNA sequence: TGTGCCAGCAGCTCCCAGGGACAGAGTAACTATGGCTACACCTTC. It is translated as CASSSQGQSNYGYTF.

This rearrangement joins TRBV11-2 to TRBJ2-1, with 7 bases that match TRBD2. Germline V gene data show CDR1 as SGHAT and CDR2 as FQNNGV. This CDR3 has 13 amino acids. V lost 7 bases, J lost 7 bases, and 7 bases stayed unmatched. CDR3 sequence reads: CASTEVAGNEQFF. DNA for the CDR3: TGTGCCAGCACCGAGGTAGCGGGTAATGAGCAGTTCTTC. The complete variable domain, with remaining parts taken from reference TRBV11-2 and TRBJ2-1, reads EAGVAQSPRYKIIEKRQSVAFWCNPISGHATLYWYQQILGQGPKLLIQFQNNGVVDDSQLPKDRFSAERLKGVDSTLKIQPAKLEDSAVYLCASTEVAGNEQFFGPGTRLTVL.

Only a few counts were recorded for this clone. This sample includes further DNA sequences coding for the same CDR3. The rearrangement uses TRBV3-1 (or the pseudogene TRBV3-2) and TRBJ1-5; D not resolved. The CDR3 consists of 13 residues. The germline CDR1 and CDR2 sequences are LGHDT and YNNKEL (reference sequence). Between the trimmed V and J ends, which lost 4 bases and 7 bases, there was a span of 11 bases. As DNA, the CDR3 is TGTGCCAGCAGCCTAACCGGCGGGCAGCCCCAGCATTTT. This translates into CASSLTGGQPQHF.